The 19 T cell receptor beta chains presented below share a single source sample, sequenced in a study of cytomegalovirus exposure and HLA in healthy donors. It was with 60 Vbeta and 13 Jbeta primers that the PCR ran. Assay used: immunoSEQ multiplex PCR; TCRdb lists only in-frame clones, some missing. The table has about 150,000 clones, 86% seen once. Sequences were obtained from PBMCs. The receptor set was obtained from a woman aged 18-29 years in good health and CMV-seronegative.

The chain recombines TRBV28 with TRBJ2-1, with D perhaps matching TRBD1 (5 bases). This CDR3 spans 15 amino acids. The germline V gene has CDR1 MDHEN and CDR2 SYDVKM. Between the trimmed V and J ends, which lost 4 bases and 8 bases, there was a span of 18 bases. CDR3 sequence reads: CASSSPAQGDDEQFF. In nucleotides, the CDR3 is TGTGCCAGCAGTTCACCTGCCCAGGGTGACGATGAGCAGTTCTTC.

This clone was seen once. This chain links TRBV7-9 with TRBJ2-5; 7 positions match TRBD1. CDR1 and CDR2 (germline): SEHNR, FQNEAQ (reference sequence). The trim removed 2 bases at V and 4 bases at J, leaving 7 bases unmatched. The CDR3 contains 15 residues. CDR3 residues: CASSLNWAGGETQYF. The DNA of the CDR3 is TGTGCCAGCAGCTTAAATTGGGCAGGGGGAGAGACCCAGTACTTC. The full variable domain, completed using reference TRBV7-9 and TRBJ2-5, is DTGVSQNPRHKITKRGQNVTFRCDPISEHNRLYWYRQTLGQGPEFLTYFQNEAQLEKSRLLSDRFSAERPKGSFSTLEIQRTEQGDSAMYLCASSLNWAGGETQYFGPGTRLLVL.

This rearrangement joins TRBV19 to TRBJ2-1; 8 nucleotides line up with TRBD2. Germline V gene lookup returns CDR1 LNHDA and CDR2 SQIVND (reference sequence). CDR3 length equals 13 residues. Trimming at V came to 6 bases and at J to 8 bases, leaving 6 bases not matched to a gene. CDR3 protein: CASRRREGDEQFF. CDR3 sequence (DNA): TGTGCCAGTAGGAGACGGGAGGGTGATGAGCAGTTCTTC.

The CDR3: CSVLTGFEQYF. The CDR3 coding sequence is TGCAGCGTATTAACAGGGTTCGAGCAGTACTTC. The rearrangement links TRBV29-1 to TRBJ2-7; possible D gene TRBD1, 6 bases. The CDR3 has 11 residues. CDR1 and CDR2 from the germline V gene are SQVTM and ANQGSEA. V lost 6 bases, J lost 6 bases, and 12 bases lay in between.

V gene TRBV4-2 combines with J gene TRBJ1-1; D is uncertain. The CDR3 totals 14 residues. V lost 0 bases to trimming and J lost 0 bases, with 5 bases between them. In germline, CDR1 is LGHNA, CDR2 YNFKEQ. The CDR3 here is CASSQEQLNTEAFF. The DNA for the CDR3 is TGTGCCAGCAGCCAAGAACAACTGAACACTGAAGCTTTCTTT.

This chain connects TRBV10-3 to TRBJ2-7; 10 bases match TRBD1. V lost 5 bases to trimming and J lost 0 bases; unmatched junction nucleotides: 4. Germline V lookup: CDR1 ENHRY, CDR2 SYGVKD. The CDR3 has 15 residues. CDR3 loop: CAISPGQGPSYEQYF. In DNA, the CDR3 is TGTGCCATCAGTCCGGGACAGGGGCCCTCCTACGAGCAGTACTTC.

The V gene is TRBV6-4, the J gene TRBJ1-5; 8 nucleotides line up with TRBD1. J gave up 10 bases and V 6 bases, and 11 bases lay outside the gene matches. Germline CDR1 and CDR2: MRHNA and SNTAGT. CDR3 length: 14 residues. The CDR3 sequence: CASSLGQGVYPQHF. CDR3 sequence (DNA): TGTGCCAGCAGCCTCGGACAGGGCGTTTACCCCCAGCATTTT.

The chain combines TRBV14 with TRBJ2-3; 14 bases line up with TRBD2. Germline V gene lookup returns CDR1 SGHDN and CDR2 FVKESK. The trim removed 4 bases at V and 5 bases at J, leaving 2 bases unmatched. The CDR3 consists of 15 residues. The CDR3 sequence is CASSLGTSGGDTQYF. The DNA for the CDR3 is TGTGCCAGCAGCCTCGGGACTAGCGGGGGAGATACGCAGTATTTT.

The chain couples TRBV5-4 to TRBJ2-3, with 7 bases matching TRBD1. The germline gives CDR1 SGHNT, CDR2 YYREEE (reference sequence). After removal of 4 bases from V and 5 bases from J, the junction contained 10 bases not matched to a gene. This CDR3 has 15 residues. CDR3: CASSHRQGGVDTQYF. The CDR3 DNA reads as TGTGCCAGCAGCCATCGACAGGGCGGAGTAGATACGCAGTATTTT.

The J gene is TRBJ1-3, the V gene TRBV7-9, with a weak D call TRBD1 (6 bases). The CDR3 has 12 residues. Trimming cost V 8 bases and J 4 bases, with 9 bases left between them. The germline gives CDR1 SEHNR, CDR2 FQNEAQ (reference sequence). In DNA, the CDR3 is TGTGCCAGCGGGCAGGGGGGAAACACCATATATTTT. Encoded protein: CASGQGGNTIYF. Looking up the rest from reference TRBV7-9 and TRBJ1-3 gives the full variable domain: DTGVSQNPRHKITKRGQNVTFRCDPISEHNRLYWYRQTLGQGPEFLTYFQNEAQLEKSRLLSDRFSAERPKGSFSTLEIQRTEQGDSAMYLCASGQGGNTIYFGEGSWLTVV.

J is TRBJ2-3 and V is TRBV6-1, with a weak D call TRBD2 (7 bases). With 4 bases removed from V and 3 bases from J, the gap between germline ends came to 14 bases. CDR3 length: 15 residues. The V gene's germline CDR1 is MNHNS and CDR2 SASEGT. CDR3 protein: CASSARGPPTDTQYF. The DNA for the CDR3 is TGTGCCAGCAGTGCGCGGGGGCCCCCAACAGATACGCAGTATTTT.

V is TRBV25-1 and J is TRBJ2-1; 7 bases are shared with TRBD2. The CDR3 extends over 17 amino acids. Germline V CDR1 and CDR2: MGHDK, SYGVNS. The trim removed 4 bases at V and 0 bases at J, leaving 9 bases unmatched. CDR3 DNA: TGTGCCAGCAGTGTACCCAGCGGGGTACCCTCCTACAATGAGCAGTTCTTC. This sequence encodes CASSVPSGVPSYNEQFF.

This clone was seen only once. The rearrangement uses TRBV15 and TRBJ2-7; 8 bases fit TRBD1. J lost 5 bases, V lost 0 bases, and 12 bases had no gene match. Per germline, CDR1 LNHNV and CDR2 YYDKDF (reference sequence). The CDR3 is 17 residues long. CDR3 sequence reads: CATSRDQGTGGRNEQYF. In DNA, the CDR3 is TGTGCCACCAGCAGAGATCAGGGTACAGGGGGAAGGAACGAGCAGTACTTC.

This chain joins TRBV28 and TRBJ2-7; 7 bases are a match to TRBD1. With 8 bases clipped from V and 8 bases from J, the junction kept 6 bases outside the gene matches. Germline V gene sequence: CDR1 MDHEN, CDR2 SYDVKM. The length of the CDR3 is 11 residues. CDR3 sequence: CASGRQGKQYF. CDR3 DNA: TGTGCCAGCGGTAGACAGGGAAAGCAGTACTTC.

This sequence joins TRBV14 and TRBJ2-3, with 12 bases fitting TRBD2. Per the germline V gene, CDR1 is SGHDN and CDR2 is FVKESK. The CDR3 runs to 18 residues. The J segment lost 4 bases and the V segment lost 3 bases, leaving 11 bases of the junction unmatched. Here the CDR3 DNA reads TGTGCCAGCAGCCACCCGGGAAGGACTAGCGGGGCACCAGATACGCAGTATTTT. This sequence encodes CASSHPGRTSGAPDTQYF.

This clone has only a few counts. The rearrangement uses TRBV5-6 and TRBJ1-1; D remains ambiguous. The germline CDR1 and CDR2 sequences are SGHDT and YYEEEE. The V end lost 4 bases, the J end lost 8 bases, and 12 bases lay between the germline ends. CDR3 length: 12 residues. The CDR3 loop is CASSVSDGEAFF. CDR3 bases: TGTGCCAGCAGCGTTTCAGACGGGGAAGCTTTCTTT. Using reference TRBV5-6 and TRBJ1-1 for the parts outside the CDR3, the full variable domain is DAGVTQSPTHLIKTRGQQVTLRCSPKSGHDTVSWYQQALGQGPQFIFQYYEEEERQRGNFPDRFSGHQFPNYSSELNVNALLLGDSALYLCASSVSDGEAFFGQGTRLTVV.

This chain uses TRBV7-3 with TRBJ1-5; D is perhaps TRBD1 (6 bases). The CDR3 sequence is 14 residues long. Germline V gives CDR1 SGHTA, CDR2 FQGTGA. The ends were cut back, 0 bases at V and 7 bases at J, with 10 bases in the middle. For the CDR3, the DNA is TGTGCCAGCAGCTTAACAGGGGGTGGGCAGCCCCAGCATTTT. Translating it yields CASSLTGGGQPQHF.

J is TRBJ2-1 and V is TRBV2, with TRBD2 identical over 11 bases. Germline V CDR1 and CDR2: SNHLY, FYNNEI. This CDR3 comprises 16 residues. The junction had 12 bases not matched to a gene; V was cut back by 8 bases and J by 6 bases. The CDR3 is CASGTLAGGIANEQFF. CDR3 sequence (DNA): TGTGCCAGCGGTACTCTAGCGGGAGGTATAGCCAATGAGCAGTTCTTC.

This clone appeared once. DNA for the CDR3: TGTGCCAGCAGTTTACCAAGGACAGATTATGGCTACACCTTC. The encoded protein is CASSLPRTDYGYTF. V is TRBV28 and J is TRBJ1-2, with D tentatively TRBD1 (6 bases). This CDR3 spans 14 amino acids. V was pared by 2 bases and J by 5 bases, with 12 bases between. CDR1 is MDHEN and CDR2 is SYDVKM in the germline V gene.